Sequencing of this T cell receptor (beta chain) was carried out in a study of blood T cells in healthy people across ages. The CDR3 contains 16 residues. CDR1 is MNHEY and CDR2 is SMNVEV in the germline V gene (reference sequence). V lost 0 bases and J lost 10; bases outside the gene matches: 7. This clonotype occurred a few times. A second PCR of roughly 7 to 11 cycles used a sample-barcoded 5' primer and a J-beta primer mix. TCRdb reanalysed the 5' RACE reads using MiXCR and keeps one entry per CDR3 protein. The sample has about 1.6 million distinct CDR3 sequences, roughly 30% seen once. The sequenced material came from blood. The receptor's source is a woman in her 30s in good health. This rearrangement joins TRBV27 to TRBJ2-1; 12 bases match TRBD2. The CDR3 reads CASSLSEGLAGREQFF. The CDR3 DNA reads as TGTGCCAGCAGTTTATCTGAGGGACTAGCGGGCAGGGAGCAGTTCTTC.